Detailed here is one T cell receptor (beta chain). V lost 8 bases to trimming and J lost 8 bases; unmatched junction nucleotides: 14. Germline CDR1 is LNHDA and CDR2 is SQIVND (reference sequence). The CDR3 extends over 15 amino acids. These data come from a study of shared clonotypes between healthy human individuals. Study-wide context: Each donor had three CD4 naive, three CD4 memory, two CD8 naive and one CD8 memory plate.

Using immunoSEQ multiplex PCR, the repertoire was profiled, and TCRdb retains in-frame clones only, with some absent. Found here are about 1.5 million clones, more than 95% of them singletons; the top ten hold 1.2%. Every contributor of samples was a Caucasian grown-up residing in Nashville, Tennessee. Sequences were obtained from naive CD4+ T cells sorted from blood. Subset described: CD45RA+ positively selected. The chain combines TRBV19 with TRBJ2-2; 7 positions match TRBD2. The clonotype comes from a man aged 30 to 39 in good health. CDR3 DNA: TGTGCCAGTGGCAGAGGCGGGAGAGGATCTGGGGAGCTGTTTTTT. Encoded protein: CASGRGGRGSGELFF.